The 20 T cell receptor beta chains presented below share a single source sample, sequenced in a study of T cells in Graves' hyperthyroidism and ophthalmopathy. Amplification of TCR beta CDR3 regions was performed using RNA transcripts as template. Researchers ran a first-round RT-PCR on the TCR CDR3 using the HTBI primer set. TCRdb ran MiXCR on the multiplex PCR reads and lists one entry per CDR3 protein. The data hold hundreds of thousands of distinct CDR3 sequences, with just under 15% observed a single time. Sequencing was performed on blood. These receptors were taken from a woman between 25 and 40 years old with Graves' hyperthyroidism.

Only a few counts were recorded for this clonotype. V usage is TRBV28 and J usage is TRBJ1-3; the match to TRBD1 covers 7 bases. Germline V gene data show CDR1 as MDHEN and CDR2 as SYDVKM. CDR3 length: 17 residues. Trimming took 2 bases from V and 0 from J; bases not matched to a gene: 7. The CDR3 protein is CASSLGGQWISGNTIYF. The CDR3 nucleotides read TGTGCCAGCAGTTTAGGGGGACAGTGGATCTCTGGAAACACCATATATTTT.

Many counts were recorded for this clonotype. The rearrangement uses TRBV6-1 and TRBJ1-5; D remains unclear. The CDR3 is made up of 16 amino acids. The V end was cut by 6 bases, the J end by 0 bases, with 15 bases between. Per germline, CDR1 MNHNS and CDR2 SASEGT. CDR3 sequence (DNA): TGTGCCAGCAGACGCAGGAGTGGGGATAGCAATCAGCCCCAGCATTTT. Its translation is CASRRRSGDSNQPQHF.

This clonotype was detected only a few times. This chain links TRBV20-1 with TRBJ2-1; D remains ambiguous. The CDR3 sequence is 10 residues long. Germline V lookup: CDR1 DFQATT, CDR2 SNEGSKA (reference sequence). V gave up 5 bases and J gave up 10 bases, with 9 bases separating them. The CDR3 DNA reads as TGCAGTGCTCCCAACCCGGAGCAGTTCTTC. This sequence encodes CSAPNPEQFF.

In its sample, this clonotype was seen many times. The chain carries TRBV30 and TRBJ1-5; TRBD1 aligns across 7 bases. Germline CDR1 GTSNPN, CDR2 SVGIG (reference sequence). The CDR3 is 13 residues long. V gave up 5 bases and J gave up 13 bases; unmatched junction bases: 14. This CDR3 reads CAWGRQGSISQHF. DNA for the CDR3: TGTGCCTGGGGTCGACAGGGAAGCATCTCACAGCATTTT.

V gene TRBV6-6 combines with J gene TRBJ2-7, with no clear D. CDR3 length: 13 residues. Trimming pared 3 bases from V and 3 bases from J, leaving 9 bases between. CDR1 and CDR2 from the germline V gene are MNHNY and SVGAGI (reference sequence). For the CDR3, the DNA is TGTGCCAGCAGTTATCGACTGGGCTACGAGCAGTACTTC. Protein: CASSYRLGYEQYF.

This chain connects TRBV29-1 to TRBJ2-3; 12 nucleotides line up with TRBD2. V shed 0 bases, J shed 5 bases, and the junction held 6 bases outside the gene matches. CDR1 and CDR2 (germline): SQVTM, ANQGSEA. This CDR3 has 16 amino acids. The CDR3 region is CSVEDLTSGRIDTQYF. DNA for the CDR3: TGCAGCGTTGAAGATCTTACTAGCGGGAGGATAGATACGCAGTATTTT.

The V and J genes are TRBV12-3 or TRBV12-4 and TRBJ2-5, with D perhaps matching TRBD1 (6 bases). The CDR3 length is 12 residues. The V gene lost 5 bases and the J gene lost 7 bases, with 11 bases spanning the gap. CDR3: CASSPDSPTQYF. The CDR3 DNA sequence: TGTGCCAGCAGTCCGGACAGTCCGACCCAGTACTTC.

The chain carries TRBV5-1 and TRBJ2-2; no definite D call. V was clipped by 0 bases and J by 0 bases, with 9 bases between them. Germline loops: CDR1 SGHRS, CDR2 YFSETQ. This CDR3 spans 16 amino acids. DNA of the CDR3: TGCGCCAGCAGCTTGGTTCGGGTCACGAACACCGGGGAGCTGTTTTTT. This sequence encodes CASSLVRVTNTGELFF.

There are many counts of this clonotype. This chain uses TRBV24-1 with TRBJ2-5; D is uncertain. The germline V gene encodes CDR1 KGHDR and CDR2 SFDVKD. Trimming took off 4 bases at V and 4 bases at J, with 18 bases between the two ends. CDR3 length: 16 amino acids. The CDR3 DNA reads as TGTGCCACCAGTGAACCCTCCGGTCCGAAGGGAGAGACCCAGTACTTC. Translated, it gives CATSEPSGPKGETQYF.

J is TRBJ2-4 and V is TRBV19; no clear D gene. Germline CDR1 LNHDA, CDR2 SQIVND (reference sequence). V lost 2 bases and J lost 4, with 6 bases in between. CDR3 length equals 13 residues. This CDR3 is CASSISQKNIQYF. DNA of the CDR3: TGTGCCAGTAGTATAAGCCAGAAAAACATTCAGTACTTC.

Many counts were recorded for this clonotype. This chain links TRBV30 with TRBJ1-1, with 8 bases matching TRBD1. The CDR3 covers 13 residues. After removal of 7 bases from V and 3 bases from J, the junction contained 7 bases not matched to a gene. The germline V gene has CDR1 GTSNPN and CDR2 SVGIG (reference sequence). The CDR3 region is CASDRGGDTEAFF. The CDR3 region has the DNA TGTGCCTCCGACAGGGGAGGCGACACTGAAGCTTTCTTT.

There are a few counts of this clonotype. V and J are TRBV24-1 and TRBJ2-1; TRBD2 matches at 11 bases. This CDR3 region has 18 residues. Per germline, CDR1 KGHDR and CDR2 SFDVKD. The V gene end was trimmed by 4 bases and the J gene end by 0 bases; junction bases not matched to a gene: 7. DNA of the CDR3: TGTGCCACCAGTGACACCACCGGGACTAGCGGCTCCTACAATGAGCAGTTCTTC. Its translation is CATSDTTGTSGSYNEQFF.

The CDR3 nucleotides read TGTGCCAGTAGTATAGCGCGGGATAGGGTAAGCAATGAGCAGTTCTTC. It yields the protein CASSIARDRVSNEQFF. The chain has TRBV19 and TRBJ2-1, with D maybe TRBD2 (6 bases). The ends were cut back, 1 base at V and 6 bases at J, with 16 bases in the middle. Per the germline V gene, CDR1 is LNHDA and CDR2 is SQIVND (reference sequence). CDR3 length equals 16 residues.

In its sample, this clonotype was seen a few times. The J gene is TRBJ2-1, the V gene TRBV27; weak D call: TRBD2 (6 bases). V lost 7 bases to trimming and J lost 6 bases, with 19 bases between them. CDR1 is MNHEY, CDR2 SMNVEV, per germline (reference sequence). This CDR3 comprises 15 residues. The DNA of the CDR3 is TGTGCCAGCACCCTGTGGGGGGAGCGTGGCAATGAGCAGTTCTTC. Translating gives CASTLWGERGNEQFF.

The table lists this clonotype with many counts. The chain is built from TRBV5-1 and TRBJ1-1; D remains ambiguous. V was clipped by 0 bases and J by 1 base, with 4 bases between them. CDR3 length: 13 residues. The germline V gene has CDR1 SGHRS and CDR2 YFSETQ. CDR3 DNA: TGCGCCAGCAGCTTGGCGCAGAACACTGAAGCTTTCTTT. Protein product: CASSLAQNTEAFF.

This chain uses TRBV20-1 with TRBJ2-5, with 7 bases that match TRBD1. Germline V lookup: CDR1 DFQATT, CDR2 SNEGSKA (reference sequence). CDR3 length equals 10 residues. DNA of the CDR3: TGCACCTCGGACAGGCTGACCCAGTACTTC. Its translation: CTSDRLTQYF.

This clonotype was seen at least ten times. This chain connects TRBV9 to TRBJ1-5; no clear D gene. Germline assignment: CDR1 SGDLS and CDR2 YYNGEE. V gave up 0 bases and J gave up 6 bases, with 13 bases separating them. This CDR3 comprises 15 residues. CDR3 sequence (DNA): TGTGCCAGCAGCGTAGGTCTCGTGGATAGTCAGCCCCAGCATTTT. Translating it yields CASSVGLVDSQPQHF.

This clonotype occurred a few times. The CDR3 loop is CASSLAATAHNQPQHF. In DNA, the CDR3 is TGTGCCAGCAGCTTAGCGGCAACGGCCCACAATCAGCCCCAGCATTTT. The V and J genes are TRBV7-8 and TRBJ1-5, with D uncertain. This CDR3 spans 16 amino acids. V lost 0 bases, J lost 3 bases, and 12 bases lay in between. Germline lookup yields CDR1 SGHVS and CDR2 FQNEAQ. Based on the CDR3 plus reference TRBV7-8 and TRBJ1-5, the full variable domain is GAGVSQSPRYKVAKRGQDVALRCDPISGHVSLFWYQQALGQGPEFLTYFQNEAQLDKSGLPSDRFFAERPEGSVSTLKIQRTQQEDSAVYLCASSLAATAHNQPQHFGDGTRLSIL.

This clonotype was counted at least ten times. The chain recombines TRBV20-1 with TRBJ1-5; the match to TRBD1 covers 8 bases. CDR3 length: 14 amino acids. Germline CDR1 reads DFQATT; CDR2 reads SNEGSKA (reference sequence). Trimming removed 4 bases from V and 7 bases from J; junction bases left unmatched: 9. The CDR3 protein is CSAKDREMRQPQHF. The CDR3 DNA follows: TGCAGTGCTAAGGACAGGGAGATGAGGCAGCCCCAGCATTTT.

This clonotype was detected ten times or more. The rearrangement links TRBV18 to TRBJ2-1, with 10 bases fitting TRBD2. V shed 5 bases, J shed 7 bases, and the junction held 14 bases outside the gene matches. Germline V lookup: CDR1 KGHSH, CDR2 LQKENI. The CDR3 extends over 17 amino acids. In DNA form, the CDR3 reads TGTGCCAGCTCAGACCCGTGGCTAGCGGGAGAGGGAAATGAGCAGTTCTTC. It translates to CASSDPWLAGEGNEQFF.